These T cell receptor beta chains were read from a single sample in a study of response to subunit inactivated influenza vaccine. TCRdb used MiXCR to reprocess the RT-PCR reads, holding one entry per CDR3 protein. Among around 480,000 distinct CDR3 sequences listed, approximately 10% were seen once. This specimen consisted of PBMCs from blood, obtained roughly 45 days after vaccination. The receptors originated from a man aged 50-59 years who received an inactivated influenza vaccine. CDR3s include the opening cysteine and the closing phenylalanine or tryptophan. Each record gives: clone size, D gene, V gene, J gene, CDR3 protein, CDR3 DNA. The D gene is left open where the match is weak. The size of a clone is reported for some rows only, either as once, few or many, or as a class for expanded clones.

>many|-|TRBV28|TRBJ2-3
CASSLLSDTQYF
TGTGCCAGCAGTTTGTTGTCAGATACGCAGTATTTT
>few|-|TRBV24-1|TRBJ2-3
CATSDLPGTDTQYF
TGTGCCACCAGTGATTTGCCGGGAACAGATACGCAGTATTTT
>few|-|TRBV2|TRBJ1-1
CASSDGGGEAFF
TGTGCCAGCAGTGATGGGGGTGGGGAAGCTTTCTTT
>-|-|TRBV4-1|TRBJ2-1
CASSQDFTPGGQFF
TGCGCCAGCAGCCAAGATTTTACCCCAGGCGGCCAGTTCTTC
>few|-|TRBV4-3|TRBJ1-5
CARTGRYSNQPQHF
TGCGCCAGAACCGGGAGATATAGCAATCAGCCCCAGCATTTT
>few|-|TRBV28|TRBJ2-2
CASTQSDRPNTGELFF
TGTGCCAGCACCCAATCCGACCGCCCGAACACCGGGGAGCTGTTTTTT
>many|TRBD2|TRBV29-1|TRBJ2-3
CSVVAGEADTQYF
TGCAGCGTTGTGGCGGGGGAGGCAGATACGCAGTATTTT
>many|-|TRBV5-1|TRBJ2-7
CASSLIGNSYEQYF
TGCGCCAGCAGCTTGATAGGAAACTCCTACGAGCAGTACTTC
>many|-|TRBV12-3/TRBV12-4|TRBJ2-5
CASTGFPEGETQYF
TGTGCCAGCACCGGATTTCCAGAGGGGGAGACCCAGTACTTC
>-|-|TRBV29-1|TRBJ2-2
CSGRQDSNTGKLFF
TGCAGCGGTCGACAGGATTCGAACACCGGGAAGCTGTTTTTT
>-|-|TRBV29-1|TRBJ2-1
CSVATNEQFF
TGCAGCGTTGCTACCAATGAGCAGTTCTTC
>few|TRBD2|TRBV30|TRBJ2-5
CAITSGGYQETQYF
TGTGCAATTACTAGCGGGGGGTACCAAGAGACCCAGTACTTC
>few|TRBD2|TRBV29-1|TRBJ2-7
CSVLGLAGVYEQYF
TGCAGCGTCCTCGGACTAGCGGGAGTATACGAGCAGTACTTC
>many|-|TRBV6-5|TRBJ2-5
CASSYGRLGQTQYF
TGTGCCAGCAGTTACGGCCGGTTGGGTCAGACCCAGTACTTC
>few|-|TRBV3-1|TRBJ1-2
CASSQDQVTWGGYTF
TGTGCCAGCAGCCAAGATCAAGTCACCTGGGGAGGCTACACCTTC